The rows below give T cell receptor beta chains drawn from one sample of a study of blood T cells in healthy people across ages. A single record per CDR3 protein comes from TCRdb applying MiXCR to the 5' RACE reads. Among about 1.6 million distinct CDR3 sequences, about 32% were seen once, and the ten largest hold 11%. Source material: blood. The receptors were sampled from a woman younger than 45 in good health. The CDR3 runs from the conserved cysteine through the conserved F or W. Each record gives: J gene, D gene, V gene, clone size, CDR3 DNA, CDR3 protein. The D gene is left open where the match is weak. Clone sizes are given selectively: once, few, many, or a class where the clone is expanded.

>TRBJ2-1|-|TRBV19|-
TGTGCCAGTAGTATCGTCCCGGGCCCTTCCAATGAGCAGTTCTTC
CASSIVPGPSNEQFF
>TRBJ2-4|-|TRBV7-9|-
TGTGCCAGCAGCTTCGGGGGAGACGAGCGGTACTTC
CASSFGGDERYF
>TRBJ2-1|-|TRBV28|few
TGTGCCAGCACCCTCGGGGGTAGCGGCCCCTACCCACGGGATGAGCAGTTCTTC
CASTLGGSGPYPRDEQFF
>TRBJ2-7|-|TRBV29-1|-
TGCAGCGTTGAAGATCACTCTAACGGGAGCTCCTACGAGCAGTACTTC
CSVEDHSNGSSYEQYF
>TRBJ2-7|-|TRBV3-1|many
TGCGCCAGCAGCCAGCCCTCGGGGTCTTACGAGCAGTACTTC
CASSQPSGSYEQYF
>TRBJ1-1|-|TRBV7-2|-
TGTGCCAGCAGCTTTTTACTCGGTGAAGCTTTCTTT
CASSFLLGEAFF
>TRBJ2-3|-|TRBV12-3/TRBV12-4|-
TGTGCCAGCGTTCAGAGGCCAGGGGCTGACAGCACAGATACGCAGTATTTT
CASVQRPGADSTDTQYF
>TRBJ2-3|TRBD1|TRBV5-1|-
TGCGCCAGCGGGCAGGGGGACAGGGACACAGATACGCAGTATTTT
CASGQGDRDTDTQYF
>TRBJ2-7|TRBD2|TRBV4-1|-
TGCACCAGCAGCCGAAGACTAGCGAGCTCCTACGAGCAGTACTTC
CTSSRRLASSYEQYF
>TRBJ2-1|TRBD2|TRBV27|few
TGTGCCAGCACCACCGCTAGCGGGAGTTTAAGTAATGAGCAGTTCTTC
CASTTASGSLSNEQFF
>TRBJ2-1|TRBD2|TRBV13|-
TGTGCCAGCAGCTATAGCGGGGGGACCTACAATGAGCAGTTCTTC
CASSYSGGTYNEQFF
>TRBJ1-1|-|TRBV6-2/TRBV6-3|few
TGTGCCACACAGGGATCACTCCCCAACACTGAAGCTTTCTTT
CATQGSLPNTEAFF
>TRBJ2-1|-|TRBV3-1|few
TGTGCCAGCAGCCAGCTTCCGGGACCCCCTTGGAATGAGCAGTTCTTC
CASSQLPGPPWNEQFF
>TRBJ1-2|TRBD1|TRBV7-9|few
TGTGCCAGCAGCCCGGGGGACAGGGGGCCCGGCGGCTACACCTTC
CASSPGDRGPGGYTF
>TRBJ2-7|-|TRBV20-1|-
TGCGCCACCCAGCGGGTCTCCTACGAGCAGTACTTC
CATQRVSYEQYF
>TRBJ1-2|-|TRBV29-1|medium-sized
TGCAGCGTTGAGACGGCAAACTATGGCTACACCTTC
CSVETANYGYTF
>TRBJ2-3|TRBD1|TRBV29-1|many
TGCAGCGTGGGACAGGGATTGGGCACAGATACGCAGTATTTT
CSVGQGLGTDTQYF
>TRBJ2-1|-|TRBV28|few
TGTGCCCATAGGGGGGGGACCTACAATGAGCAGTTCTTC
CAHRGGTYNEQFF
>TRBJ2-7|TRBD2|TRBV5-6|few
TGTGCCAGCAGCTTGGCGGGGGGGCTTGTTGGCGAGCAGTACTTC
CASSLAGGLVGEQYF
>TRBJ2-5|-|TRBV3-1|few
TGTGCCAGCAGCCAACACACGACACGTATCCAAGAGACCCAGTACTTC
CASSQHTTRIQETQYF
>TRBJ1-4|-|TRBV20-1|few
TGCAGTGCTAACGGGAGGGGCGGGGATGAAAAACTGTTTTTT
CSANGRGGDEKLFF
>TRBJ2-5|-|TRBV7-7|-
TGTGCCAGCAGCCCCCAACTCCGGGTACCCGGGGAGACCCAGTACTTC
CASSPQLRVPGETQYF
>TRBJ1-1|-|TRBV24-1|-
TGTGCCACCAGTGAGGGGGTGAACACTGAAGCTTTCTTT
CATSEGVNTEAFF
>TRBJ2-7|-|TRBV28|-
TGTGCCAGCAGTTCAACTTCGAGACCCTCCTACGAGCAGTACTTC
CASSSTSRPSYEQYF
>TRBJ1-1|-|TRBV10-3|once
TGTGCCATCAGTGAGTCAGGGGGATACATGAACACTGAAGCTTTCTTT
CAISESGGYMNTEAFF
>TRBJ2-7|TRBD2|TRBV6-2/TRBV6-3|-
TGTGCCAGCAGCCATCGACTAGCGGGCCGCTACGAGCAGTACTTC
CASSHRLAGRYEQYF
>TRBJ2-7|TRBD1|TRBV27|few
TGTGCCAGCAGTTTGAGAGACAGGGGGCCCTACGAGCAGTACTTC
CASSLRDRGPYEQYF
>TRBJ2-3|-|TRBV9|-
TGTGCCAACAGCGTAGCCAGGACAGCTAGCACAGATACGCAGTATTTT
CANSVARTASTDTQYF
>TRBJ2-3|-|TRBV3-1|few
TGTGCCAGCAGCCAATCCCTTCGCGGGGATACGCAGTATTTT
CASSQSLRGDTQYF
>TRBJ2-1|-|TRBV29-1|few
TGCAGCGTTGAAGATATGGGGGGCAGGATCTCCTACAATGAGCAGTTCTTC
CSVEDMGGRISYNEQFF
>TRBJ2-5|-|TRBV4-1|-
TGCGCCAGCAGCCCGCTGCGTGGGGGGTCCCAAGAGACCCAGTACTTC
CASSPLRGGSQETQYF
>TRBJ2-7|TRBD2|TRBV25-1|-
TGTGCCAGCAGTGACTCGGGACTAGTTTTCTACGAGCAGTACTTC
CASSDSGLVFYEQYF
>TRBJ1-2|-|TRBV20-1|few
TGCAGTGCTAGGCGCAGAACCTATGGCTACACCTTC
CSARRRTYGYTF
>TRBJ2-1|-|TRBV24-1|-
TGTGCCACCAGTGGAAGCAGAAGCAATGAGCAGTTCTTC
CATSGSRSNEQFF
>TRBJ2-1|-|TRBV15|-
TGTGCCACCTGCAGTTCGCGTGGTGAGCAGTTCTTC
CATCSSRGEQFF
>TRBJ1-4|TRBD1|TRBV4-1|-
TGCGCCAGCAGCCAACAGACAGGGGGCGGGGAAAAACTGTTTTTT
CASSQQTGGGEKLFF
>TRBJ2-7|TRBD2|TRBV20-1|-
TGCAGTGCTAGGCCCCAGACTAGCGGGAAGATTTACGAGCAGTACTTC
CSARPQTSGKIYEQYF
>TRBJ1-2|-|TRBV14|-
TGTGCCAGCAGCCAAGGAGAGGGACGAGTCTGGCATGGCTACACCTTC
CASSQGEGRVWHGYTF
>TRBJ2-6|TRBD2|TRBV29-1|few
TGCAGCGTTGAAGATCGCGGGGGTAACTCTGGGGCCAACGTCCTGACTTTC
CSVEDRGGNSGANVLTF
>TRBJ2-1|TRBD2|TRBV2|-
TGTGCCAGCAATCCGGGACTAGCGGGAGTAGCGGAGCAGTTCTTC
CASNPGLAGVAEQFF
>TRBJ2-3|TRBD2|TRBV15|-
TGTGCCACCAGCGTTTTAGCGGGAGGTCGCACAGATACGCAGTATTTT
CATSVLAGGRTDTQYF
>TRBJ1-1|-|TRBV5-5|-
TGTGCCAGCAGCTTGGGACTGCCCACTGAAGCTTTCTTT
CASSLGLPTEAFF
>TRBJ1-2|-|TRBV27|few
TGTGCCAGCAGTTTAGCTTTCGTTCGCAGGGGTGACTATGGCTACACCTTC
CASSLAFVRRGDYGYTF
>TRBJ2-7|TRBD1|TRBV4-1|few
TGCGCCAGCCAGACCGGGACAGAGATATCCTACGAGCAGTACTTC
CASQTGTEISYEQYF
>TRBJ2-3|-|TRBV7-6|-
TGTGCCAGCAGCGGGGGCGGGGACCCTAGCACAGATACGCAGTATTTT
CASSGGGDPSTDTQYF
>TRBJ2-5|TRBD2|TRBV4-1|-
TGCGCTAGCGGCCAAGGTATAGCGGGGGCCGGGATGGGGACCCAGTACTTC
CASGQGIAGAGMGTQYF
>TRBJ1-2|-|TRBV20-1|few
TGCAGTGCTCCATTCAACTATGGCTACACCTTC
CSAPFNYGYTF
>TRBJ1-1|-|TRBV7-6|once
TGTGCCAGCAGCTCCCGGCGGGACGGTGAAGCTTTCTTT
CASSSRRDGEAFF
>TRBJ2-6|-|TRBV20-1|few
TGCAGTGCTCAGACAGTCTCTGGGGCCAACGTCCTGACTTTC
CSAQTVSGANVLTF
>TRBJ1-2|-|TRBV15|few
TGTGCCACCAGCAGTGAGGGGGTTGGATATGGCTACACCTTC
CATSSEGVGYGYTF
>TRBJ2-7|-|TRBV7-9|few
TGTGCCAGCAGCCTCGGACAGGACGGGGGAGAGCAGTACTTC
CASSLGQDGGEQYF
>TRBJ2-7|-|TRBV4-1|-
TGCGCCAGCAGCTCCAGGGCCTTGGGGGAGCAGTACTTC
CASSSRALGEQYF
>TRBJ1-1|-|TRBV29-1|-
TGCAGCGTTGCCGACAGCCCAGTTGAAGCTTTCTTT
CSVADSPVEAFF
>TRBJ1-5|-|TRBV5-1|-
TGCGCCAGCAGCTTGGTTGCAGGGGCTAATCAGCCCCAGCATTTT
CASSLVAGANQPQHF
>TRBJ1-4|-|TRBV29-1|-
TGCAGCGTTGAAGAAAGTAATGAAAAACTGTTTTTT
CSVEESNEKLFF
>TRBJ1-1|-|TRBV7-9|-
TGTGCCAGCAGCCCTTCGGGACACCCGAACACTGAAGCTTTCTTT
CASSPSGHPNTEAFF